This TCR beta chain emerged from a study of STAT5B mutations in CD4+ large granular lymphocyte leukemia. Germline V lookup: CDR1 ENHRY, CDR2 SYGVKD. CDR3 length equals 12 residues. Trimming removed 7 bases at V and 7 bases at J, with 14 bases between. In its sample, this clone was seen a few times. Some clones are missing from TCRdb's copy, which holds only in-frame ones; the method was immunoSEQ multiplex PCR. This table has about 40,000 clones, 70% to 85% appearing once. The chain recombines TRBV10-3 with TRBJ2-7; TRBD1 is a possible D gene (5 bases). This receptor was identified in a human donor in good health. The source material was CD4+ T cells from blood buffy coats. The CDR3 is CAITGSTTEQYF. For the CDR3, the DNA is TGTGCCATCACAGGGTCTACTACGGAGCAGTACTTC.